Presented here are 21 T cell receptor beta chains from one specimen sequenced in a study of patients and donors after allogeneic stem cell transplantation. TCRdb redid the calling of the RT-PCR reads with MiXCR, one entry per CDR3 protein. The profile shows about 960,000 distinct CDR3 sequences, around 17% of them singletons. The specimen was blood, either unsorted or a sorted T cell fraction (not recorded which). The receptor source for this set is a human donor who was either an allogeneic HSCT recipient or a stem cell or donor lymphocyte infusion donor (not recorded which). It is not recorded whose cells these are; they may come from a transplant donor.

In this sample, this clonotype turned up a few times. This chain links TRBV7-3 with TRBJ2-1; D may be TRBD2 (6 bases). V was shortened by 1 base and J by 6 bases, with 13 bases between the two germline ends. The CDR3 length is 15 residues. Per the germline V gene, CDR1 is SGHTA and CDR2 is FQGTGA. The CDR3 DNA is TGTGCCAGCAGCTTAAAGCCCCGGGGAGGCAATGAGCAGTTCTTC. The encoded protein is CASSLKPRGGNEQFF. Full variable domain (rest looked up from reference TRBV7-3 and TRBJ2-1): GAGVSQTPSNKVTEKGKYVELRCDPISGHTALYWYRQSLGQGPEFLIYFQGTGAADDSGLPNDRFFAVRPEGSVSTLKIQRTERGDSAVYLCASSLKPRGGNEQFFGPGTRLTVL.

This clonotype has a handful of counts. One end of the junction varies from germline; a read error may be responsible. The rearrangement links TRBV5-1 to TRBJ1-1; the match to TRBD1 covers 8 bases. The CDR3 totals 9 residues. Germline CDR1 and CDR2: SGHRS and YFSETQ. The CDR3 sequence: CASSWTGPF. CDR3 DNA: TGCGCCAGCAGCTGGACAGGGCCTTTT.

About this clonotype: A much larger clone lies a single base off, so this may be a read error. The missing conserved phenylalanine or tryptophan at the end of this CDR3 makes a read error likely. The chain recombines TRBV12-3 or TRBV12-4 with TRBJ2-2, with 9 bases matching TRBD1. The length of the CDR3 is 15 residues. V dropped 7 bases and J dropped 3; count of bases not matched to a gene: 6. CDR3 in amino acids: CASNMGQGYTGELFY. The DNA for the CDR3 is TGTGCCAGCAACATGGGACAGGGCTACACCGGGGAGCTGTTTTAT.

This clonotype has a handful of counts. The chain employs TRBV7-9 and TRBJ1-1, with D possibly matching TRBD1 (5 bases). The CDR3 runs 17 residues. V was shortened by 5 bases and J by 3 bases, with 22 bases between the two germline ends. Per the germline V gene, CDR1 is SEHNR and CDR2 is FQNEAQ (reference sequence). This CDR3 reads CASSPTLIRGADTEAFF. CDR3 DNA: TGTGCCAGCAGCCCCACTCTGATCCGGGGCGCGGACACTGAAGCTTTCTTT.

This clonotype showed up just a few times. This chain links TRBV29-1 with TRBJ1-5; 11 bases agree with TRBD1. This CDR3 is 15 amino acids long. Germline CDR1 SQVTM, CDR2 ANQGSEA. Losses at the gene ends were 0 bases for V and 4 bases for J; bases not matched to a gene: 2. As DNA, the CDR3 is TGCAGCGTTGAAGAGGGACAGGGGGGAAATCAGCCCCAGCATTTT. Encoded protein: CSVEEGQGGNQPQHF.

The chain combines TRBV5-1 with TRBJ1-1; possible D gene TRBD1, 6 bases. This CDR3 region has 13 residues. The germline CDR1 and CDR2 sequences are SGHRS and YFSETQ. Trimming removed 5 bases at V and 2 bases at J, with 10 bases between. This CDR3 is CASSNRANTEAFF. As DNA, the CDR3 is TGCGCCAGCAGTAACAGGGCTAACACTGAAGCTTTCTTT.

This clonotype was found many times. The chain couples TRBV10-3 to TRBJ1-1; TRBD1 aligns across 8 bases. The germline CDR1 and CDR2 sequences are ENHRY and SYGVKD. This CDR3 contains 15 residues. V dropped 4 bases and J dropped 2; count of bases not matched to a gene: 6. The CDR3 is CAISVDRGTNTEAFF. The CDR3 DNA sequence: TGTGCCATCAGTGTTGACAGGGGAACTAACACTGAAGCTTTCTTT.

Ten or more counts support this clonotype. V and J are TRBV10-3 and TRBJ2-5; TRBD2 agrees at 8 bases. CDR1 and CDR2 from the germline V gene are ENHRY and SYGVKD. Unmatched junction bases numbered 3, after V lost 6 bases and J lost 3 bases. This CDR3 is built from 13 residues. The CDR3, as DNA: TGTGCCATCAGAACGACTAGCGAAGAGACCCAGTACTTC. Its translation is CAIRTTSEETQYF.

In this sample, this clonotype turned up a few times. The V and J genes are TRBV2 and TRBJ2-1; 10 bases map to TRBD2. Trimming at V came to 6 bases and at J to 7 bases, leaving 6 bases not matched to a gene. CDR3 length: 14 amino acids. The germline V gene encodes CDR1 SNHLY and CDR2 FYNNEI. CDR3 nucleotide sequence: TGTGCCAGCAGGCCCGGGACTAGCGTAAATGAGCAGTTCTTC. Its translation is CASRPGTSVNEQFF. Together with reference TRBV2 and TRBJ2-1, the CDR3 gives the full variable domain: EPEVTQTPSHQVTQMGQEVILRCVPISNHLYFYWYRQILGQKVEFLVSFYNNEISEKSEIFDDQFSVERPDGSNFTLKIRSTKLEDSAMYFCASRPGTSVNEQFFGPGTRLTVL.

The J gene is TRBJ2-2, the V gene TRBV7-2; possibly TRBD2 for D (5 bases). Germline loops: CDR1 SGHTA, CDR2 FQGNSA. This CDR3 has 16 amino acids. V was cut by 0 bases and J by 5 bases, with 13 bases left in between. The CDR3 sequence is CASSLALRADTGELFF. The CDR3 DNA reads TGTGCCAGCAGCTTAGCGCTGAGGGCCGATACCGGGGAGCTGTTTTTT.

The chain has TRBV6-1 and TRBJ2-3, with D possibly TRBD2 on 7 matching bases. Trimming took off 7 bases at V and 6 bases at J, with 26 bases between the two ends. This CDR3 is 17 amino acids long. The germline gives CDR1 MNHNS, CDR2 SASEGT. The CDR3 DNA is TGTGCCAGCAACCACACCCCCCGCGGGGGCGGCTGGGATACGCAGTATTTT. The encoded protein is CASNHTPRGGGWDTQYF.

This clonotype was seen a handful of times. This chain joins TRBV6-2 or TRBV6-3 and TRBJ1-5; 7 positions match TRBD1. This CDR3 has 16 amino acids. Germline V lookup: CDR1 MNHEY, CDR2 SVGEGT. V lost 5 bases to trimming and J lost 1 base; unmatched junction nucleotides: 8. The CDR3 DNA reads as TGTGCCAGCAGTAAGACGACAGGGAAAAGCAATCAGCCCCAGCATTTT. Its translation: CASSKTTGKSNQPQHF.

This chain links TRBV28 with TRBJ2-4; weak D call: TRBD1 (5 bases). V was shortened by 2 bases and J by 0 bases, with 11 bases between the two germline ends. The CDR3 loop spans 16 amino acids. Germline V gene lookup returns CDR1 MDHEN and CDR2 SYDVKM. CDR3 amino acids: CASSLLSGLAKNIQYF. DNA of the CDR3: TGTGCCAGCAGTTTACTGTCAGGGTTAGCCAAAAACATTCAGTACTTC.

This clonotype was counted between two and nine times. The chain joins TRBV6-1 to TRBJ2-3; 7 bases agree with TRBD2. Per the germline V gene, CDR1 is MNHNS and CDR2 is SASEGT. The trim removed 7 bases at V and 2 bases at J, leaving 6 bases unmatched. The CDR3 length is 14 residues. The CDR3 region has the DNA TGTGCCAGCAAAACCGGGGGGACCACAGATACGCAGTATTTT. This codes for CASKTGGTTDTQYF.

In its sample, this clonotype was seen a few times. The V and J genes are TRBV6-1 and TRBJ1-5; 8 nucleotides line up with TRBD1. CDR1 is MNHNS and CDR2 is SASEGT in the germline V gene. The CDR3 consists of 15 residues. V lost 1 base to trimming and J lost 2 bases; unmatched junction nucleotides: 1. The CDR3, as DNA: TGTGCCAGCAGTGAAGAGACAGGGGGCAATCAGCCCCAGCATTTT. Amino acids: CASSEETGGNQPQHF.

The sample holds many counts of this clonotype. This chain joins TRBV12-3 or TRBV12-4 and TRBJ1-2; D gene ambiguous. The length of the CDR3 is 13 residues. The germline V and J ends were trimmed by 7 bases and 2 bases, with 11 bases remaining between them. This CDR3 is CASTADGNYGYTF. The DNA of the CDR3 is TGTGCCAGCACCGCGGACGGAAACTATGGCTACACCTTC.

The rearrangement joins TRBV29-1 to TRBJ2-5; 9 bases fit TRBD1. The CDR3 loop spans 14 amino acids. J gave up 6 bases and V 5 bases, and 10 bases lay outside the gene matches. The germline gives CDR1 SQVTM, CDR2 ANQGSEA. The CDR3 loop is CSVTTGGPWKTQYF. CDR3 bases: TGCAGCGTTACAACAGGGGGCCCATGGAAGACCCAGTACTTC.

The chain has TRBV5-1 and TRBJ2-7; 10 positions match TRBD2. The junction had 5 bases not matched to a gene; V was cut back by 0 bases and J by 5 bases. The CDR3 length is 15 residues. Germline V gene lookup returns CDR1 SGHRS and CDR2 YFSETQ. The CDR3 reads CASSLESGRADEQYF. In DNA form, the CDR3 reads TGCGCCAGCAGCTTGGAAAGCGGGAGGGCCGACGAGCAGTACTTC. Complete variable domain (other parts from reference TRBV5-1 and TRBJ2-7): KAGVTQTPRYLIKTRGQQVTLSCSPISGHRSVSWYQQTPGQGLQFLFEYFSETQRNKGNFPGRFSGRQFSNSRSEMNVSTLELGDSALYLCASSLESGRADEQYFGPGTRLTVT.

The genes are TRBV24-1 and TRBJ1-4; TRBD1 is a possible D gene (6 bases). The CDR3 consists of 13 residues. Trimming removed 4 bases from V and 11 bases from J, with 13 bases in between. The germline gives CDR1 KGHDR, CDR2 SFDVKD. Here the CDR3 reads CATSDSEGGKLFF. In nucleotides, the CDR3 is TGTGCCACCAGTGACTCCGAGGGGGGGAAACTGTTTTTT.

This clonotype has more than one count but fewer than ten. V usage is TRBV7-2 and J usage is TRBJ2-7, with 9 bases matching TRBD2. The germline V gene has CDR1 SGHTA and CDR2 FQGNSA. The trim removed 1 base at V and 4 bases at J, leaving 5 bases unmatched. This CDR3 is 15 amino acids long. In DNA form, the CDR3 reads TGTGCCAGCAGCTTAGTCGGCGGGGGGGCGTACGAGCAGTACTTC. Translating it yields CASSLVGGGAYEQYF.

This clonotype was observed a few times. This chain links TRBV20-1 with TRBJ1-2; 7 nucleotides line up with TRBD1. This CDR3 is built from 14 residues. Germline trimming cut 5 bases from V and 5 bases from J; bases unmatched to any gene: 11. The germline V gene encodes CDR1 DFQATT and CDR2 SNEGSKA (reference sequence). CDR3 protein: CSASRLDRAYGYTF. CDR3 nucleotides: TGCAGTGCTTCCCGCCTAGACAGGGCTTATGGCTACACCTTC.